This T cell receptor beta chain was captured by sequencing in a study of OX40 agonist ivuxolimab in advanced cancers. Remarks on this clone: No antigen is known for it.

Study-wide results and caveats: Low normalized clonal expansion also occurred in some nonresponding patients.

Generated by immunoSEQ multiplex PCR, the TCRdb table keeps only in-frame clones and is missing some. The sample lists some 58,000 clones, 80% to 90% occurring once. Looked up from germline, CDR1 is SGHRS and CDR2 is YFSETQ. The CDR3 has 14 residues. Trimming stripped 1 base from V and 1 base from J, with 8 bases between. The sequence came from an adult with an advanced solid tumor such as melanoma, head and neck, liver or kidney cancer. This specimen consisted of CD4+ or CD8+ T cells sorted from blood, obtained in a trial of the OX40 agonist ivuxolimab. The genes are TRBV5-1 and TRBJ1-1; no firm D call. Written as DNA, the CDR3 is TGCGCCAGCAGCTTGCGTCAACGGAACACTGAAGCTTTCTTT. It encodes CASSLRQRNTEAFF.